These T cell receptor beta chains were read from a single sample in a study of PD-1 blockade in classical Hodgkin lymphoma. Only in-frame clones appear in the TCRdb table, and some are missing; sequencing was by immunoSEQ multiplex PCR. Of around 60,000 clones detected, about 90% appear once; the ten largest clones hold around 10%. The starting material was peripheral blood mononuclear cells (PBMCs), obtained before the fourth cycle of nivolumab. These receptors all come from a human donor with classical Hodgkin lymphoma. CDR3s include the opening cysteine and the closing phenylalanine or tryptophan. A D gene is named only where the DNA matches it firmly.

CDR3aa: CASSLEPGQGSGGYTF
CDR3nt: TGTGCCAGCAGCTTAGAACCGGGACAGGGGTCGGGTGGCTACACCTTC
d_gene: TRBD1
j_gene: TRBJ1-2
v_gene: TRBV7-6

CDR3aa: CAILDRGLNNEQFF
CDR3nt: TGTGCCATCCTAGACAGGGGACTGAACAATGAGCAGTTCTTC
d_gene: TRBD1
j_gene: TRBJ2-1
v_gene: TRBV2

CDR3aa: CASKVEPSTDTQYF
CDR3nt: TGTGCCAGTAAGGTCGAACCTAGCACAGATACGCAGTATTTT
d_gene: .
j_gene: TRBJ2-3
v_gene: TRBV19

CDR3aa: CASSLDGSRTQYF
CDR3nt: TGTGCTAGCAGCTTAGACGGCTCGCGGACCCAGTACTTC
d_gene: .
j_gene: TRBJ2-5
v_gene: TRBV7-7

CDR3aa: CASSIVSSNQPQHF
CDR3nt: TGTGCCAGTAGTATAGTGAGTTCCAATCAGCCCCAGCATTTT
d_gene: .
j_gene: TRBJ1-5
v_gene: TRBV19

CDR3aa: CASSYTPGVLLNF
CDR3nt: TGTGCCAGCAGTTACACCCCGGGGGTGTTACTGAACTTC
d_gene: .
j_gene: TRBJ2-7
v_gene: TRBV6-5

CDR3aa: CAWSLPGTSEDF
CDR3nt: TGTGCCTGGAGTCTGCCCGGGACTAGCGAGGATTTT
d_gene: TRBD2
j_gene: TRBJ2-3
v_gene: TRBV30

CDR3aa: CASTRRAPDTQYF
CDR3nt: TGTGCCAGCACTAGGAGGGCCCCAGATACGCAGTATTTT
d_gene: .
j_gene: TRBJ2-3
v_gene: TRBV6-1

CDR3aa: CASSLDGLYGYTF
CDR3nt: TGCGCCAGCAGCTTGGACGGTTTATATGGCTACACCTTC
d_gene: .
j_gene: TRBJ1-2
v_gene: TRBV5-1

CDR3aa: CASSEGARILQQFF
CDR3nt: TGTGCCAGCAGTGAAGGGGCCCGTATTCTCCAGCAGTTCTTC
d_gene: .
j_gene: TRBJ2-1
v_gene: TRBV6-1

CDR3aa: CASGMTISGANVLTF
CDR3nt: TGTGCCAGCGGGATGACGATCTCTGGGGCCAACGTCCTGACTTTC
d_gene: .
j_gene: TRBJ2-6
v_gene: TRBV6-5